The 30 T cell receptor beta chains given below trace back to one sample, sequenced in a study of blood T cell repertoires in COVID-19. The repertoire was sequenced with immunoSEQ multiplex PCR; TCRdb's copy has only in-frame clones and lacks some. The repertoire holds 300,000 or so clones, with nearly 90% as singletons. The sequenced sample was PBMCs or T cells enriched from blood (not recorded which). The origin of the receptors is a woman between 45 and 65 years old who had been exposed to COVID-19.

This clone was seen only once. The rearrangement joins TRBV15 to TRBJ2-5, with 11 bases matching TRBD2. Trimming at V came to 0 bases and at J to 4 bases, leaving 7 bases not matched to a gene. The CDR3 consists of 17 residues. Germline lookup yields CDR1 LNHNV and CDR2 YYDKDF (reference sequence). The CDR3 nucleotides read TGTGCCACCAGCAGAGATCCCCCTACTAGCGGGGGAGAGACCCAGTACTTC. It codes for CATSRDPPTSGGETQYF.

The chain is built from TRBV5-8 and TRBJ1-5, with no clear D. V lost 4 bases, J lost 0 bases, and 14 bases lay in between. Germline V gene sequence: CDR1 SGHTS, CDR2 YDEGEE. CDR3 size: 16 residues. CDR3 coding DNA: TGTGCCAGCAGCCCGGCGGTTACATTTAGCAATCAGCCCCAGCATTTT. This translates into CASSPAVTFSNQPQHF.

This chain links TRBV2 with TRBJ2-3, with D perhaps TRBD1 (6 bases). Trimming removed 3 bases from V and 2 bases from J, with 15 bases in between. The length of the CDR3 is 16 residues. CDR1 and CDR2 from the germline V gene are SNHLY and FYNNEI. CDR3 sequence (DNA): TGTGCCAGCAGTGAGGCTGCGGCAGGGGTCACAGATACGCAGTATTTT. Its translation is CASSEAAAGVTDTQYF.

The chain recombines TRBV4-2 with TRBJ2-7; 8 positions match TRBD1. This CDR3 is built from 17 residues. Per the germline V gene, CDR1 is LGHNA and CDR2 is YNFKEQ. V lost 0 bases to trimming and J lost 3 bases; unmatched junction nucleotides: 10. The CDR3 nucleotides read TGTGCCAGCAGCCAAGATAAGGCGGGGACAGGACTCTACGAGCAGTACTTC. This codes for CASSQDKAGTGLYEQYF.

The chain employs TRBV28 and TRBJ1-5; TRBD1 aligns across 8 bases. V lost 5 bases to trimming and J lost 6 bases; unmatched junction nucleotides: 9. The germline V gene encodes CDR1 MDHEN and CDR2 SYDVKM. This CDR3 region has 15 residues. The CDR3 DNA reads as TGTGCCAGCAGTATCCAGGGGGCCTTCCCTCAGCCCCAGCATTTT. Amino acid sequence: CASSIQGAFPQPQHF.

J is TRBJ1-5 and V is TRBV4-1, with 8 bases matching TRBD1. CDR1 and CDR2 (germline): MGHRA, YSYEKL. The J segment lost 6 bases and the V segment lost 0 bases, leaving 4 bases of the junction unmatched. CDR3 length: 15 amino acids. CDR3 protein: CASSQDRGPSQPQHF. The CDR3 DNA reads as TGCGCCAGCAGCCAAGACAGGGGGCCTTCTCAGCCCCAGCATTTT.

The V gene is TRBV7-2, the J gene TRBJ2-7, with D hard to call. The CDR3 totals 12 residues. The V gene's germline CDR1 is SGHTA and CDR2 FQGNSA. Trimming stripped 8 bases from V and 5 bases from J, with 13 bases between. The DNA of the CDR3 is TGTGCCAGCGGGCCGTACGGCAACGAGCAGTACTTC. Residues: CASGPYGNEQYF.

CDR3 coding DNA: TGTGCCAGCATAGGGGGTGGCAATCAGCCCCAGCATTTT. Encoded protein: CASIGGGNQPQHF. The chain carries TRBV11-2 and TRBJ1-5, with D tentatively TRBD1 (6 bases). The germline gives CDR1 SGHAT, CDR2 FQNNGV. There are 13 residues in the CDR3. V was trimmed by 7 bases and J by 2 bases, leaving 9 bases between them.

The V and J genes are TRBV9 and TRBJ2-1, with D perhaps TRBD2 (5 bases). V was trimmed by 1 base and J by 5 bases, leaving 7 bases between them. This CDR3 is built from 13 residues. Germline V gene lookup returns CDR1 SGDLS and CDR2 YYNGEE. The CDR3 DNA sequence: TGTGCCAGCAGCGTACTGAGGGACAATGAGCAGTTCTTC. Protein: CASSVLRDNEQFF.

The chain uses TRBV30 and TRBJ1-6, with TRBD1 matching over 8 bases. The ends lost 7 bases at V and 7 bases at J; junction bases unmatched: 3. This CDR3 is built from 12 residues. Germline assignment: CDR1 GTSNPN and CDR2 SVGIG (reference sequence). CDR3: CALTGDNSPLHF. Here the CDR3 DNA reads TGTGCCTTGACAGGGGACAATTCACCCCTCCACTTT.

The chain combines TRBV11-2 with TRBJ1-5; possibly TRBD1 for D (5 bases). Germline assignment: CDR1 SGHAT and CDR2 FQNNGV. CDR3 size: 14 residues. The V end lost 2 bases, the J end lost 4 bases, and 9 bases lay between the germline ends. The CDR3 region has the DNA TGTGCCAGCAGCTTAAACCCAGGGAATCAGCCCCAGCATTTT. Translating it yields CASSLNPGNQPQHF.

The CDR3 reads CASSKAGRWEKLFF. The CDR3 DNA follows: TGTGCCAGTAGTAAGGCGGGGCGCTGGGAAAAACTGTTTTTT. The V gene is TRBV19, the J gene TRBJ1-4; maybe TRBD1 (5 bases). CDR1 is LNHDA, CDR2 SQIVND, per germline (reference sequence). The CDR3 sequence is 14 residues long. V was clipped by 4 bases and J by 8 bases, with 14 bases between them.

The chain is built from TRBV5-1 and TRBJ2-2, with D possibly matching TRBD2 (5 bases). The V gene lost 5 bases and the J gene lost 0 bases, with 8 bases spanning the gap. This CDR3 spans 14 amino acids. The germline V gene encodes CDR1 SGHRS and CDR2 YFSETQ. The CDR3: CASRDFPNTGELFF. CDR3 DNA: TGCGCCAGCAGGGACTTCCCGAACACCGGGGAGCTGTTTTTT.

The chain uses TRBV4-1 and TRBJ2-5; D is ambiguous. V lost 1 base, J lost 1 base, and 10 bases lay in between. CDR3 size: 15 residues. From germline, CDR1 is MGHRA and CDR2 YSYEKL. The DNA of the CDR3 is TGCGCCAGCAGCCAAGTTCTGGGCCGCCAAGAGACCCAGTACTTC. Protein sequence: CASSQVLGRQETQYF.

The V gene is TRBV18, the J gene TRBJ1-3; 7 nucleotides align to TRBD1. With V trimmed by 3 bases and J by 2 bases, 1 base remained unmatched. Per the germline V gene, CDR1 is KGHSH and CDR2 is LQKENI. This CDR3 has 14 amino acids. This chain's CDR3 is CASSPDRAGNTIYF. CDR3 in DNA: TGTGCCAGCTCACCTGACAGGGCTGGAAACACCATATATTTT.

The chain is built from TRBV6-5 and TRBJ1-2, with TRBD1 identical over 9 bases. CDR1 is MNHEY and CDR2 is SVGAGI in the germline V gene. This CDR3 has 14 amino acids. J was trimmed by 8 bases and V by 7 bases; bases with no gene match: 11. CDR3: CASIPWTGVGGYTF. DNA for the CDR3: TGTGCCAGCATACCCTGGACAGGGGTAGGAGGCTACACCTTC.

This chain joins TRBV2 and TRBJ2-1, with D possibly matching TRBD2 (6 bases). V was pared by 0 bases and J by 14 bases, with 14 bases between. CDR3 size: 13 residues. Germline CDR1 reads SNHLY; CDR2 reads FYNNEI. CDR3 DNA sequence: TGTGCCAGCAGTGAAGCGGGCCCGGGGGAGAAGTTCTTC. Amino acids: CASSEAGPGEKFF.

The gene calls are TRBV2 and TRBJ1-6, with 12 bases fitting TRBD1. The ends lost 3 bases at V and 4 bases at J; junction bases unmatched: 19. Looked up from germline, CDR1 is SNHLY and CDR2 is FYNNEI. The CDR3 length is 22 residues. The CDR3 sequence: CASSDTAGAGTGGVRYNSPLHF. The DNA for the CDR3 is TGTGCCAGCAGTGATACCGCTGGGGCCGGGACAGGGGGCGTCCGATATAATTCACCCCTCCACTTT. Using reference TRBV2 and TRBJ1-6 for the parts outside the CDR3, the full variable domain is EPEVTQTPSHQVTQMGQEVILRCVPISNHLYFYWYRQILGQKVEFLVSFYNNEISEKSEIFDDQFSVERPDGSNFTLKIRSTKLEDSAMYFCASSDTAGAGTGGVRYNSPLHFGNGTRLTVT.

The V gene is TRBV5-5, the J gene TRBJ2-7; D possibly corresponds to TRBD1 (6 bases). This CDR3 has 15 residues. Trimming stripped 4 bases from V and 4 bases from J, with 18 bases between. Germline CDR1 and CDR2: SGHKS and YYEKEE (reference sequence). Here the CDR3 reads CASSPRQADPYEQYF. CDR3 sequence (DNA): TGTGCCAGCAGCCCAAGACAGGCCGACCCATACGAGCAGTACTTC.

This clone was seen just once. J is TRBJ2-5 and V is TRBV3-1 (or the pseudogene TRBV3-2); TRBD1 aligns across 7 bases. The ends lost 3 bases at V and 13 bases at J; junction bases unmatched: 8. The germline CDR1 and CDR2 sequences are LGHDT and YNNKEL (reference sequence). The CDR3 contains 12 residues. The CDR3 is CASSQTGYDLYF. DNA of the CDR3: TGTGCCAGCAGCCAGACAGGGTACGACCTGTACTTC.

In this sample, this clone turned up once. The chain uses TRBV28 and TRBJ1-5; 12 bases are shared with TRBD1. Germline assignment: CDR1 MDHEN and CDR2 SYDVKM. The J segment lost 6 bases and the V segment lost 4 bases, leaving 4 bases of the junction unmatched. This CDR3 contains 15 residues. The CDR3 is CASSSGQGAGQPQHF. The CDR3 DNA reads as TGTGCCAGCAGTTCGGGACAGGGGGCGGGTCAGCCCCAGCATTTT.

The V gene is TRBV7-2, the J gene TRBJ2-2, with 8 nucleotides matching TRBD2. The CDR3 loop spans 16 amino acids. V shed 7 bases and J 2 bases; nucleotides not matched to a gene: 9. Germline values: CDR1 SGHTA, CDR2 FQGNSA. The CDR3: CASNPSAGANTGELFF. The CDR3 DNA reads TGTGCCAGCAACCCATCAGCGGGGGCAAACACCGGGGAGCTGTTTTTT.

This clone was seen once. The V call is TRBV10-3, the J call TRBJ2-2; 11 bases agree with TRBD1. Trimming at V came to 7 bases and at J to 6 bases, leaving 7 bases not matched to a gene. The CDR3 is 15 residues long. Germline V CDR1 and CDR2: ENHRY, SYGVKD. The CDR3 spells CAITRDRGGPGELFF. CDR3 nucleotide sequence: TGTGCCATCACTCGGGACAGGGGGGGCCCCGGGGAGCTGTTTTTT.

The chain couples TRBV7-2 to TRBJ2-3, with 8 bases identical to TRBD2. With V trimmed by 4 bases and J by 2 bases, 8 bases remained unmatched. The CDR3 covers 16 residues. Germline CDR1 reads SGHTA; CDR2 reads FQGNSA. The CDR3 nucleotides read TGTGCCAGCAGCTGGAGAACAGCGGGGGTCACAGATACGCAGTATTTT. Its protein is CASSWRTAGVTDTQYF.

The chain has TRBV2 and TRBJ1-1; no definite D call. There are 13 residues in the CDR3. The ends were cut back, 3 bases at V and 2 bases at J, with 7 bases in the middle. The germline gives CDR1 SNHLY, CDR2 FYNNEI. The CDR3 reads CASSDSYNTEAFF. Written as DNA, the CDR3 is TGTGCCAGCAGTGACTCTTATAACACTGAAGCTTTCTTT.

This sequence joins TRBV7-2 and TRBJ1-1; maybe TRBD1 (6 bases). Trimming took off 2 bases at V and 1 base at J, with 8 bases between the two ends. The length of the CDR3 is 14 residues. Germline CDR1 SGHTA, CDR2 FQGNSA. CDR3 sequence reads: CASSLNRANTEAFF. The CDR3 region has the DNA TGTGCCAGCAGCTTAAACAGGGCGAACACTGAAGCTTTCTTT.

This clone is a singleton in its sample. The chain couples TRBV5-4 to TRBJ2-3; D not certain. Between the trimmed V and J ends, which lost 0 bases and 6 bases, there was a span of 8 bases. In germline, CDR1 is SGHNT, CDR2 YYREEE (reference sequence). The CDR3 consists of 13 residues. The CDR3 loop reads CASSLGRVDTQYF. The CDR3 DNA is TGTGCCAGCAGCTTGGGTCGCGTTGATACGCAGTATTTT.

V is TRBV5-1 and J is TRBJ2-7, with TRBD1 as a possible D gene (6 bases). CDR1 SGHRS and CDR2 YFSETQ come from the germline V gene. This CDR3 is 12 amino acids long. V lost 4 bases and J lost 7, with 12 bases in between. For the CDR3, the DNA is TGCGCCAGCAGCCTAGACAGGACGGAGCAGTACTTC. It specifies CASSLDRTEQYF.

The chain carries TRBV5-5 and TRBJ1-1; TRBD1 agrees at 8 bases. The V segment lost 4 bases and the J segment 5 bases; nucleotides outside the gene matches: 7. The CDR3 has 14 amino acids. Germline loops: CDR1 SGHKS, CDR2 YYEKEE (reference sequence). The CDR3 protein is CASSNMNRGTEAFF. The CDR3 DNA reads as TGTGCCAGCAGCAATATGAACAGGGGGACTGAAGCTTTCTTT.

The V call is TRBV19, the J call TRBJ2-7, with D tentatively TRBD1 (5 bases). The CDR3 consists of 12 residues. Germline assignment: CDR1 LNHDA and CDR2 SQIVND (reference sequence). V dropped 2 bases and J dropped 6 bases, with 8 bases sitting between them. The CDR3 DNA reads TGTGCCAGTAGTATACAGGGTGGCGAGCAGTACTTC. As protein: CASSIQGGEQYF.